This T cell receptor (beta chain) was retrieved from a study of blood T cell repertoires in COVID-19. Study overall: Samples of COVID-19 (acute and convalescent) were obtained from the United States, Italy and Spain. PBMCs, B-cell-depleted T cells, or T cells provided the cDNA or gDNA that made up the material.

Methods used by the authors: By means of reference gene primer amplification, nucleated cell counts were estimated. Data came from immunoSEQ multiplex PCR; TCRdb stores just in-frame clones and leaves some out. V and J calls plus clone size are reproduced from that table; the DNA served to infer D and trimming. The sample contains about 180,000 clones, 84% of which appear only once. This CDR3 comprises 16 residues. Germline-derived CDR1 and CDR2 are SNHLY and FYNNEI. V dropped 5 bases and J dropped 7; count of bases not matched to a gene: 9. This receptor was taken from a man younger than 35 with active or convalescent COVID-19. The chain uses TRBV2 and TRBJ2-1, with 12 bases that match TRBD2. Source material: peripheral blood. The CDR3 loop reads CASSTTTSGGTNEQFF. In DNA, the CDR3 is TGTGCCAGCAGTACCACCACTAGCGGGGGGACTAATGAGCAGTTCTTC.